These T cell receptor beta chains were read from a single sample in a study of shared clonotypes between healthy human individuals. TCRdb's table, derived via immunoSEQ multiplex PCR, lists solely in-frame clones and lacks some. Found here are around 2.3 million clones, approximately 95% of them singletons; the top ten hold roughly 0.13%. Input material: naive CD4+ T cells sorted from blood. Receptors were obtained from a man aged 18 to 29 in good health. Both conserved end residues are part of each CDR3. The D gene is left open where the match is weak.

d_gene	v_gene	j_gene	len	CDR3aa
TRBD1	TRBV10-1	TRBJ2-3	13	CASSAQGADTQYF
TRBD1	TRBV7-2	TRBJ2-7	15	CASSFAGTESYEQYF
-	TRBV4-1	TRBJ2-2	19	CASSFGFSERRDDTGELFF
-	TRBV7-6	TRBJ2-3	13	CASSRGAGDTQYF
TRBD1	TRBV10-3	TRBJ2-2	15	CAISPTGLDSGELFF
TRBD1	TRBV30	TRBJ1-6	13	CAWMAGGNSPLHF
-	TRBV11-2	TRBJ1-3	16	CASSFTTGSSGNTIYF
TRBD1	TRBV28	TRBJ1-2	15	CASSSGQGYFYGYTF
-	TRBV2	TRBJ1-4	15	CASSEGQKTNEKLFF
-	TRBV18	TRBJ2-5	13	CASSPGIRETQYF
TRBD1	TRBV19	TRBJ1-6	15	CASTTVQGAGSPLHF
-	TRBV14	TRBJ1-6	19	CASSLTASGGRTYNSPLHF
TRBD1	TRBV5-1	TRBJ1-1	16	CASSSTGQGANTEAFF
TRBD1	TRBV18	TRBJ2-3	15	CASSPRQGRTDTQYF
TRBD1	TRBV5-4	TRBJ1-6	15	CASSLVGTDNSPLHF
TRBD1	TRBV9	TRBJ2-1	15	CASGAQGVTYNEQFF
-	TRBV6-1	TRBJ1-5	13	CASGSDSNQPQHF
TRBD1	TRBV29-1	TRBJ2-4	17	CSVAGDRDEMAKNIQYF
-	TRBV4-3	TRBJ1-5	15	CASSQDLSLWKPQHF
-	TRBV6-1	TRBJ1-1	14	CASRRGMGFTEAFF
TRBD1	TRBV30	TRBJ1-1	14	CAWSAGTANTEAFF
-	TRBV29-1	TRBJ2-7	10	CSVLEGEQYF
TRBD1	TRBV19	TRBJ1-2	15	CASTHWGQDFYGYTF
TRBD1	TRBV10-3	TRBJ2-7	14	CAISAGQGVGGQYF